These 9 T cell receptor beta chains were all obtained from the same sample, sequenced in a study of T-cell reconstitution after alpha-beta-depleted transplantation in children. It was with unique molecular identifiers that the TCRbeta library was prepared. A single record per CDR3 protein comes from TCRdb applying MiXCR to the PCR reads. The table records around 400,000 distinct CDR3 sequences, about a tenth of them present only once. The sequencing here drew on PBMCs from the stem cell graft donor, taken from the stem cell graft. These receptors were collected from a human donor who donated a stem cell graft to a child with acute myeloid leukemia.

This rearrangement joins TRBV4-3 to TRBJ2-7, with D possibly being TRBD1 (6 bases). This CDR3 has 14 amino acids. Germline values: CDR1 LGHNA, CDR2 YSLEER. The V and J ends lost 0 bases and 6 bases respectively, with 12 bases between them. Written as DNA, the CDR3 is TGCGCCAGCAGCCAAGAGGGGACAAGCTCCGAGCAGTACTTC. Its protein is CASSQEGTSSEQYF.

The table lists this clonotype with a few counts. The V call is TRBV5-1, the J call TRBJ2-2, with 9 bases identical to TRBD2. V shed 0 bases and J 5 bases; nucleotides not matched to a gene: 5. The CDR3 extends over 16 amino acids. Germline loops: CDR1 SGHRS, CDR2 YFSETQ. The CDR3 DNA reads TGCGCCAGCAGCTTGGTAGCGGGAGATCTAACCGGGGAGCTGTTTTTT. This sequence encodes CASSLVAGDLTGELFF.

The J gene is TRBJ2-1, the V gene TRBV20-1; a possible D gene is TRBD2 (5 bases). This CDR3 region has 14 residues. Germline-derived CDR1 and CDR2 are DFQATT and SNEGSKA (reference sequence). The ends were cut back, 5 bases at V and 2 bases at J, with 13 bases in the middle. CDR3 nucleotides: TGCAGTGCTGAACCGGGATCCCCCTACAATGAGCAGTTCTTC. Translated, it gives CSAEPGSPYNEQFF.

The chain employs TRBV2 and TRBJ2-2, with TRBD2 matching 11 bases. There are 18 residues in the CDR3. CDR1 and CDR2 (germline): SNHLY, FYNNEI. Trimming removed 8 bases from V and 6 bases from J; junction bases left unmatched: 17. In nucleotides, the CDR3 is TGTGCCAGCCTAACTAATAACGGACTAGCGGGCGGGGCCGGGGAGCTGTTTTTT. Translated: CASLTNNGLAGGAGELFF.

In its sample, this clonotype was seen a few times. The CDR3 reads CASRERERTGRDGYTF. The CDR3 DNA is TGTGCCAGCAGAGAACGAGAAAGGACAGGGAGAGATGGCTACACCTTC. This chain uses TRBV6-2 or TRBV6-3 with TRBJ1-2; 8 bases are a match to TRBD1. V was clipped by 6 bases and J by 6 bases; unmatched bases: 15. Germline assignment: CDR1 MNHEY and CDR2 SVGEGT. The CDR3 loop spans 16 amino acids.

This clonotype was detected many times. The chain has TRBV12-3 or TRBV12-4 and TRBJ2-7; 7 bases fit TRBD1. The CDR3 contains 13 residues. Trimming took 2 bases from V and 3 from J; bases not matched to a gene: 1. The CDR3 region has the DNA TGTGCCAGCAGTTTAAACAGGGGCTACGAGCAGTACTTC. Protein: CASSLNRGYEQYF.

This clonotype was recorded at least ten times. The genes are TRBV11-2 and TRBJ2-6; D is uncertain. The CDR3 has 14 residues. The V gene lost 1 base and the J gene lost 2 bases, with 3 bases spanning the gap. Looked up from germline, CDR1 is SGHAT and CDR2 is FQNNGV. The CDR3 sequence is CASSLGTGANVLTF. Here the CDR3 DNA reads TGTGCCAGCAGCTTAGGGACTGGGGCCAACGTCCTGACTTTC. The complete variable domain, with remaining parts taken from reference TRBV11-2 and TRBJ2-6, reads EAGVAQSPRYKIIEKRQSVAFWCNPISGHATLYWYQQILGQGPKLLIQFQNNGVVDDSQLPKDRFSAERLKGVDSTLKIQPAKLEDSAVYLCASSLGTGANVLTFGAGSRLTVL.

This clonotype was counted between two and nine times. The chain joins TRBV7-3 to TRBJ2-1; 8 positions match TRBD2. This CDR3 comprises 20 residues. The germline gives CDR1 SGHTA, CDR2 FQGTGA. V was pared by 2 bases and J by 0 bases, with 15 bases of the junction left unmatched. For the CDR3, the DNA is TGTGCCAGCAGCTTATCCGGACTAGCCCCCCTTTTGAGCTCCTACAATGAGCAGTTCTTC. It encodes CASSLSGLAPLLSSYNEQFF. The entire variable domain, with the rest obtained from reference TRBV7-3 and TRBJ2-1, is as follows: GAGVSQTPSNKVTEKGKYVELRCDPISGHTALYWYRQSLGQGPEFLIYFQGTGAADDSGLPNDRFFAVRPEGSVSTLKIQRTERGDSAVYLCASSLSGLAPLLSSYNEQFFGPGTRLTVL.

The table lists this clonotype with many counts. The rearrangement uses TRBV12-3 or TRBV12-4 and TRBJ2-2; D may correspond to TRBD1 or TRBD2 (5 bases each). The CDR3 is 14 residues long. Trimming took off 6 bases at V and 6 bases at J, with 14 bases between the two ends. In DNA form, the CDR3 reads TGTGCCAGCAGCCTACTAGACAGTGCCGGGGAGCTGTTTTTT. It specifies CASSLLDSAGELFF.